The sequence of this T cell receptor beta chain was determined in a study of cytomegalovirus exposure and HLA in healthy donors. 60 Vbeta and 13 Jbeta primers were used in PCR. Data came from immunoSEQ multiplex PCR; TCRdb stores just in-frame clones and leaves some out. The sample holds 65,000 to 90,000 clones; roughly 85% are singletons and the top ten take 2.5%. The CDR3 runs to 16 residues. Deletions cut 1 base from V and 5 bases from J, with 17 bases between. Germline values: CDR1 LNHNV, CDR2 YYDKDF (reference sequence). This clone turned up a few times. The antigen remains unidentified. General study points: Excluded were some V segments that proved indistinguishable, including TRBV6-2 and TRBV6-3.

The chain carries TRBV15 and TRBJ1-1, with a possible D match to TRBD1 (6 bases). This TCR was recovered from a man aged 25 to 45 in good health and CMV-seronegative. Sequenced: PBMCs. CDR3 residues: CATSRVIGQRGTEAFF. The CDR3 region has the DNA TGTGCCACCAGCAGAGTAATAGGACAAAGGGGGACTGAAGCTTTCTTT. The full variable domain, completed using reference TRBV15 and TRBJ1-1, is DAMVIQNPRYQVTQFGKPVTLSCSQTLNHNVMYWYQQKSSQAPKLLFHYYDKDFNNEADTPDNFQSRRPNTSFCFLDIRSPGLGDTAMYLCATSRVIGQRGTEAFFGQGTRLTVV.